The rows below give T cell receptor beta chains drawn from one sample of a study of blood T cell repertoires in COVID-19. Method: immunoSEQ multiplex PCR; TCRdb's copy keeps in-frame clones and lacks some. The sample lists 100,000 to 110,000 clones; about 85% were seen once. The sample consisted of peripheral blood. Receptors were obtained from a human donor in a cohort sampled during active COVID-19. CDR3s include the opening cysteine and the closing phenylalanine or tryptophan. The order of the fields is D gene, V gene, J gene, CDR3 length, clone size, CDR3 protein, CDR3 DNA. A D gene is named only where the DNA matches it firmly. Clone size is stated in some rows and not others, as once, few, many or a class when expanded.

D gene: TRBD1; V gene: TRBV6-5; J gene: TRBJ1-3; CDR3 length: 14; clone size: NA; CDR3 protein: CASRLGQSGNTIYF; CDR3 DNA: TGTGCCAGCAGATTGGGACAGTCGGGAAACACCATATATTTT
D gene: TRBD2; V gene: TRBV4-1; J gene: TRBJ2-7; CDR3 length: 15; clone size: once; CDR3 protein: CASSIRLAGDYEQYF; CDR3 DNA: TGCGCCAGCAGCATTAGACTAGCGGGGGATTACGAGCAGTACTTC
D gene: NA; V gene: TRBV6-2/TRBV6-3; J gene: TRBJ2-7; CDR3 length: 16; clone size: once; CDR3 protein: CASSYGQGTYHYEQYF; CDR3 DNA: TGTGCCAGCAGTTACGGGCAGGGGACCTACCACTACGAGCAGTACTTC
D gene: NA; V gene: TRBV10-1; J gene: TRBJ1-1; CDR3 length: 13; clone size: NA; CDR3 protein: CASSAQGNTEAFF; CDR3 DNA: TGCGCCAGCAGTGCTCAGGGGAACACTGAAGCTTTCTTT
D gene: TRBD1; V gene: TRBV5-1; J gene: TRBJ2-2; CDR3 length: 14; clone size: NA; CDR3 protein: CASSLLQGTGELFF; CDR3 DNA: TGCGCCAGCAGCTTATTACAGGGGACCGGGGAGCTGTTTTTT
D gene: NA; V gene: TRBV6-4; J gene: TRBJ1-5; CDR3 length: 18; clone size: NA; CDR3 protein: CASSGWRGYRWSNQPQHF; CDR3 DNA: TGTGCCAGCAGTGGATGGAGGGGCTATAGGTGGAGCAATCAGCCCCAGCATTTT
D gene: NA; V gene: TRBV2; J gene: TRBJ1-1; CDR3 length: 13; clone size: NA; CDR3 protein: CASSGQPNTEAFF; CDR3 DNA: TGTGCCAGCTCCGGACAGCCGAACACTGAAGCTTTCTTT
D gene: NA; V gene: TRBV24-1; J gene: TRBJ1-6; CDR3 length: 17; clone size: NA; CDR3 protein: CATSESPRVRGNSPLHF; CDR3 DNA: TGTGCCACCAGTGAGTCTCCCAGGGTAAGGGGGAATTCACCCCTCCACTTT
D gene: TRBD1; V gene: TRBV13; J gene: TRBJ1-3; CDR3 length: 17; clone size: NA; CDR3 protein: CASSLGQGPSSGNTIYF; CDR3 DNA: TGTGCCAGCAGCCTAGGACAGGGCCCGAGCTCTGGAAACACCATATATTTT
D gene: TRBD2; V gene: TRBV10-1; J gene: TRBJ2-3; CDR3 length: 17; clone size: NA; CDR3 protein: CASSGSSGGLHTDTQYF; CDR3 DNA: TGCGCCAGCAGTGGATCCAGCGGGGGGCTCCACACAGATACGCAGTATTTT
D gene: NA; V gene: TRBV19; J gene: TRBJ1-5; CDR3 length: 15; clone size: once; CDR3 protein: CASSQGRGRNQPQHF; CDR3 DNA: TGTGCCAGTAGCCAGGGGAGGGGACGGAATCAGCCCCAGCATTTT
D gene: NA; V gene: TRBV19; J gene: TRBJ2-2; CDR3 length: 14; clone size: NA; CDR3 protein: CASRAGLNTGELFF; CDR3 DNA: TGTGCCAGTAGAGCCGGACTCAACACCGGGGAGCTGTTTTTT
D gene: TRBD1; V gene: TRBV25-1; J gene: TRBJ1-2; CDR3 length: 13; clone size: NA; CDR3 protein: CASRRTGVYGYTF; CDR3 DNA: TGTGCCAGCAGGAGGACAGGGGTCTATGGCTACACCTTC
D gene: TRBD2; V gene: TRBV5-4; J gene: TRBJ2-1; CDR3 length: 16; clone size: NA; CDR3 protein: CASSNNERGGYNEQFF; CDR3 DNA: TGTGCCAGCAGCAATAATGAGCGGGGGGGATACAATGAGCAGTTCTTC
D gene: TRBD2; V gene: TRBV18; J gene: TRBJ2-3; CDR3 length: 18; clone size: NA; CDR3 protein: CASSRPGASGGFGDTQYF; CDR3 DNA: TGTGCCAGCTCACGGCCGGGGGCTAGCGGGGGTTTTGGAGATACGCAGTATTTT
D gene: NA; V gene: TRBV28; J gene: TRBJ2-7; CDR3 length: 15; clone size: NA; CDR3 protein: CASSSPGDYSYEQYF; CDR3 DNA: TGTGCCAGCAGTTCGCCGGGAGATTACTCCTACGAGCAGTACTTC
D gene: NA; V gene: TRBV7-2; J gene: TRBJ1-1; CDR3 length: 14; clone size: NA; CDR3 protein: CASSLGMGGTEAFF; CDR3 DNA: TGTGCCAGCAGCTTAGGGATGGGGGGCACTGAAGCTTTCTTT
D gene: NA; V gene: TRBV7-8; J gene: TRBJ2-1; CDR3 length: 15; clone size: few; CDR3 protein: CASSLDGSPYNEQFF; CDR3 DNA: TGTGCCAGCAGCTTAGACGGGAGCCCCTACAATGAGCAGTTCTTC
D gene: NA; V gene: TRBV30; J gene: TRBJ2-5; CDR3 length: 13; clone size: NA; CDR3 protein: CAWSVLEGGTQYF; CDR3 DNA: TGTGCCTGGAGTGTTCTGGAGGGAGGGACCCAGTACTTC
D gene: TRBD1; V gene: TRBV6-5; J gene: TRBJ1-1; CDR3 length: 13; clone size: once; CDR3 protein: CASRGQGITEAFF; CDR3 DNA: TGTGCCAGCAGGGGACAGGGAATCACTGAAGCTTTCTTT
D gene: NA; V gene: TRBV29-1; J gene: TRBJ1-1; CDR3 length: 15; clone size: NA; CDR3 protein: CSVWPPGGGDTEAFF; CDR3 DNA: TGCAGCGTTTGGCCCCCTGGGGGAGGTGACACTGAAGCTTTCTTT
D gene: NA; V gene: TRBV7-9; J gene: TRBJ2-7; CDR3 length: 14; clone size: NA; CDR3 protein: CASSLGGVENEQYF; CDR3 DNA: TGTGCCAGCAGCTTAGGAGGAGTTGAAAACGAGCAGTACTTC
D gene: NA; V gene: TRBV19; J gene: TRBJ2-2; CDR3 length: 14; clone size: few; CDR3 protein: CASTLALYTGELFF; CDR3 DNA: TGTGCCAGTACTCTAGCACTTTACACCGGGGAGCTGTTTTTT
D gene: NA; V gene: TRBV6-2/TRBV6-3; J gene: TRBJ2-1; CDR3 length: 15; clone size: NA; CDR3 protein: CASSYYGLTYNEQFF; CDR3 DNA: TGTGCCAGCAGTTACTACGGACTAACATACAATGAGCAGTTCTTC
D gene: TRBD2; V gene: TRBV2; J gene: TRBJ2-7; CDR3 length: 12; clone size: NA; CDR3 protein: CASKSASGVEYF; CDR3 DNA: TGTGCCAGCAAGTCGGCTAGCGGGGTGGAGTACTTC
D gene: NA; V gene: TRBV6-6; J gene: TRBJ2-3; CDR3 length: 13; clone size: NA; CDR3 protein: CASTLPGEDTQYF; CDR3 DNA: TGTGCCAGCACCCTCCCGGGGGAAGATACGCAGTATTTT
D gene: NA; V gene: TRBV7-2; J gene: TRBJ1-6; CDR3 length: 14; clone size: NA; CDR3 protein: CASSLARTGLPLHF; CDR3 DNA: TGTGCCAGCAGCTTAGCTCGGACTGGTCTTCCCCTCCACTTT
D gene: TRBD2; V gene: TRBV3-1/TRBV3-2; J gene: TRBJ2-1; CDR3 length: 17; clone size: NA; CDR3 protein: CASSQDEGTSVHNEQFF; CDR3 DNA: TGTGCCAGCAGCCAAGATGAGGGGACTAGCGTTCACAATGAGCAGTTCTTC
D gene: NA; V gene: TRBV5-4; J gene: TRBJ2-3; CDR3 length: 15; clone size: NA; CDR3 protein: CASSLVTGYTDTQYF; CDR3 DNA: TGTGCCAGCAGCTTGGTCACGGGGTACACAGATACGCAGTATTTT
D gene: NA; V gene: TRBV6-2/TRBV6-3; J gene: TRBJ1-1; CDR3 length: 20; clone size: NA; CDR3 protein: CASSYLGLVTRLARNTEAFF; CDR3 DNA: TGTGCCAGCAGTTACCTGGGCTTGGTGACGCGTTTGGCACGGAACACTGAAGCTTTCTTT
D gene: NA; V gene: TRBV2; J gene: TRBJ1-1; CDR3 length: 15; clone size: NA; CDR3 protein: CASRREGVGSTEAFF; CDR3 DNA: TGTGCCAGCCGCAGGGAGGGGGTCGGAAGCACTGAAGCTTTCTTT
D gene: NA; V gene: TRBV6-1; J gene: TRBJ2-4; CDR3 length: 15; clone size: NA; CDR3 protein: CASSEVQIAKNIQYF; CDR3 DNA: TGTGCCAGCAGTGAAGTGCAGATAGCCAAAAACATTCAGTACTTC
D gene: NA; V gene: TRBV11-3; J gene: TRBJ1-1; CDR3 length: 13; clone size: NA; CDR3 protein: CASSLGHTREAFF; CDR3 DNA: TGTGCCAGCAGCCTGGGACATACTCGTGAAGCTTTCTTT
D gene: NA; V gene: TRBV18; J gene: TRBJ2-1; CDR3 length: 15; clone size: NA; CDR3 protein: CASSPSHTKYNEQFF; CDR3 DNA: TGTGCCAGCTCACCCTCCCACACCAAATACAATGAGCAGTTCTTC
D gene: NA; V gene: TRBV11-3; J gene: TRBJ2-5; CDR3 length: 17; clone size: NA; CDR3 protein: CASSPPSCSVKEETQYF; CDR3 DNA: TGTGCCAGCAGCCCCCCCAGCTGTAGCGTCAAGGAAGAGACCCAGTACTTC
D gene: NA; V gene: TRBV6-1; J gene: TRBJ1-1; CDR3 length: 16; clone size: NA; CDR3 protein: CASSAPSGFRNTEAFF; CDR3 DNA: TGTGCCAGCAGTGCTCCATCCGGGTTCAGGAACACTGAAGCTTTCTTT
D gene: NA; V gene: TRBV5-1; J gene: TRBJ2-3; CDR3 length: 15; clone size: NA; CDR3 protein: CASSLDRDRSNTQYF; CDR3 DNA: TGCGCCAGCAGCTTAGACCGGGATCGGTCGAATACGCAGTATTTT
D gene: TRBD1; V gene: TRBV19; J gene: TRBJ1-1; CDR3 length: 13; clone size: NA; CDR3 protein: CASSQGVGTEAFF; CDR3 DNA: TGTGCCAGTAGCCAGGGGGTAGGCACTGAAGCTTTCTTT
D gene: TRBD2; V gene: TRBV5-1; J gene: TRBJ2-7; CDR3 length: 20; clone size: few; CDR3 protein: CASSLEPSPAGGLTTYEQYF; CDR3 DNA: TGCGCCAGCAGCTTGGAGCCGTCCCCAGCGGGGGGGCTGACTACCTACGAGCAGTACTTC
D gene: NA; V gene: TRBV6-2/TRBV6-3; J gene: TRBJ1-1; CDR3 length: 12; clone size: NA; CDR3 protein: CASSSVNTEAFF; CDR3 DNA: TGTGCCAGCAGTTCCGTGAACACTGAAGCTTTCTTT
D gene: NA; V gene: TRBV6-6; J gene: TRBJ2-7; CDR3 length: 15; clone size: few; CDR3 protein: CASSLRGQASYEQYF; CDR3 DNA: TGTGCCAGCAGCCTGCGAGGACAAGCTTCATACGAGCAGTACTTC
D gene: TRBD2; V gene: TRBV18; J gene: TRBJ2-3; CDR3 length: 15; clone size: once; CDR3 protein: CASSPRTSMGDTQYF; CDR3 DNA: TGTGCCAGCTCACCCAGGACTAGCATGGGAGATACGCAGTATTTT
D gene: TRBD1; V gene: TRBV19; J gene: TRBJ1-2; CDR3 length: 15; clone size: NA; CDR3 protein: CASISGGGRSEGYTF; CDR3 DNA: TGTGCCAGTATCAGTGGAGGGGGCCGATCGGAAGGCTACACCTTC
D gene: TRBD1; V gene: TRBV5-1; J gene: TRBJ2-7; CDR3 length: 14; clone size: NA; CDR3 protein: CASKEPGQGNEQYF; CDR3 DNA: TGCGCCAGCAAAGAACCGGGACAGGGGAACGAGCAGTACTTC
D gene: NA; V gene: TRBV11-2; J gene: TRBJ1-6; CDR3 length: 15; clone size: NA; CDR3 protein: CASSSYRDHNSPLHF; CDR3 DNA: TGTGCCAGCAGCTCATACAGGGACCATAATTCACCCCTCCACTTT
D gene: TRBD1; V gene: TRBV18; J gene: TRBJ2-7; CDR3 length: 14; clone size: NA; CDR3 protein: CASSPSTGSYEQYF; CDR3 DNA: TGTGCCAGCTCACCATCGACAGGGAGCTACGAGCAGTACTTC
D gene: TRBD2; V gene: TRBV24-1; J gene: TRBJ2-3; CDR3 length: 13; clone size: NA; CDR3 protein: CATSSGGTDTQYF; CDR3 DNA: TGTGCCACTTCTAGCGGGGGCACAGATACGCAGTATTTT
D gene: TRBD2; V gene: TRBV25-1; J gene: TRBJ2-7; CDR3 length: 15; clone size: once; CDR3 protein: CASSPSGTSGRKQYF; CDR3 DNA: TGTGCCAGCTCCCCGAGTGGGACTAGCGGGAGGAAGCAGTACTTC
D gene: NA; V gene: TRBV6-2/TRBV6-3; J gene: TRBJ1-1; CDR3 length: 16; clone size: NA; CDR3 protein: CASSYGGGRRNTEAFF; CDR3 DNA: TGTGCCAGCAGTTACGGAGGAGGCAGGCGGAACACTGAAGCTTTCTTT
D gene: TRBD2; V gene: TRBV5-1; J gene: TRBJ2-5; CDR3 length: 16; clone size: NA; CDR3 protein: CASSVYFSGSLETQYF; CDR3 DNA: TGCGCCAGCAGCGTGTATTTTAGCGGGAGTTTGGAGACCCAGTACTTC
D gene: TRBD1; V gene: TRBV27; J gene: TRBJ2-1; CDR3 length: 17; clone size: NA; CDR3 protein: CASSFKAGGKAYNEQFF; CDR3 DNA: TGTGCCAGCAGTTTTAAGGCAGGGGGCAAAGCTTACAATGAGCAGTTCTTC
D gene: TRBD2; V gene: TRBV15; J gene: TRBJ2-7; CDR3 length: 14; clone size: NA; CDR3 protein: CATSRGTSSYEQYF; CDR3 DNA: TGTGCCACCAGCAGGGGGACTAGTTCCTACGAGCAGTACTTC
D gene: TRBD1; V gene: TRBV18; J gene: TRBJ2-1; CDR3 length: 16; clone size: NA; CDR3 protein: CASSPSMDRAGAEQFF; CDR3 DNA: TGTGCCAGCTCACCTTCCATGGACAGGGCCGGAGCTGAGCAGTTCTTC